One sample yielded the 2 T cell receptor beta chains listed below, sequenced in a study of STAT5B mutations in CD4+ large granular lymphocyte leukemia (dated by TCRdb to between 2021 and 2023). Library preparation was by the immunoSEQ multiplex PCR assay. Drawn from immuneACCESS, this table holds only the in-frame rearrangements with V and J called that TCRdb kept. Clones are partly lost; checked studies trace under half to an unresolved V gene and leave the rest unexplained. The sample records 32,000 or so clones, 65% to 80% of which are singletons. About 6.2% of the sample is held by the ten biggest clonotypes. Sequenced input: CD4+ T cells from blood buffy coats. The receptors shown here come from a human donor in good health.

The chain has TRBV6-1 and TRBJ1-6; 7 bases are a match to TRBD1. The CDR3 loop spans 14 amino acids. V was clipped by 5 bases and J by 7 bases; unmatched bases: 5. Germline V CDR1 and CDR2: MNHNS, SASEGT. The CDR3 loop reads CASSWDRLNSPLHF. CDR3 in DNA: TGTGCCAGCAGTTGGGACAGATTGAATTCACCCCTCCACTTT.

This clone has a handful of counts. CDR3 coding DNA: TGTGCCATCAGTGAGTCTGGGGGTGCGGGCTACACCTTC. Its protein product is CAISESGGAGYTF. The chain is built from TRBV10-3 and TRBJ1-2; possible D gene TRBD1, 5 bases. The CDR3 covers 13 residues. Per the germline V gene, CDR1 is ENHRY and CDR2 is SYGVKD. V lost 0 bases and J lost 8, with 10 bases in between.